The 17 T cell receptor beta chains below were found in one sample sequenced in a study of blood T cell repertoires in COVID-19. The assay was immunoSEQ multiplex PCR, and TCRdb's table has in-frame clones only and misses some. Of almost 200,000 clones in the sample, 70% to 90% are singletons; the top ten hold 0.6% to 0.9%. Input material: peripheral blood. The receptors shown here come from a woman in her 70s with acute or convalescent COVID-19.

This rearrangement joins TRBV5-8 to TRBJ1-6; tentative D call: TRBD1 (5 bases). The CDR3 is 14 residues long. Trimming stripped 2 bases from V and 10 bases from J, with 13 bases between. Germline loops: CDR1 SGHTS, CDR2 YDEGEE. CDR3 protein: CASSFGGLGSPLHF. CDR3 nucleotide sequence: TGTGCCAGCAGCTTTGGGGGACTGGGCTCACCCCTCCACTTT.

The chain joins TRBV5-1 to TRBJ1-1, with 8 bases fitting TRBD1. Germline V gene data show CDR1 as SGHRS and CDR2 as YFSETQ. CDR3 length: 14 amino acids. Losses at the gene ends were 4 bases for V and 4 bases for J; bases not matched to a gene: 6. This CDR3 is CASSKQGEFTEAFF. DNA of the CDR3: TGCGCCAGCAGCAAACAGGGGGAGTTCACTGAAGCTTTCTTT.

The chain employs TRBV19 and TRBJ1-2; 8 nucleotides align to TRBD1. This CDR3 has 14 amino acids. Unmatched junction bases numbered 3, after V lost 4 bases and J lost 2 bases. The germline CDR1 and CDR2 sequences are LNHDA and SQIVND (reference sequence). In DNA form, the CDR3 reads TGTGCCAGTAGTAGCGACAGGGGAAACTATGGCTACACCTTC. It is translated as CASSSDRGNYGYTF.

The rearrangement uses TRBV14 and TRBJ1-1; D is ambiguous. CDR3 length equals 12 residues. The ends were cut back, 4 bases at V and 4 bases at J, with 7 bases in the middle. Germline CDR1 SGHDN, CDR2 FVKESK. The CDR3 protein is CASSLTSTEAFF. CDR3 coding DNA: TGTGCCAGCAGCCTTACTAGCACTGAAGCTTTCTTT.

Only a few counts were recorded for this clone. This chain links TRBV9 with TRBJ2-5; D perhaps matches TRBD1 (5 bases). Germline values: CDR1 SGDLS, CDR2 YYNGEE. Trimming took 3 bases from V and 7 from J, leaving 13 bases between them. The CDR3 has 13 residues. CDR3 sequence reads: CASSDPGFVTQYF. The CDR3, as DNA: TGTGCCAGCAGCGATCCAGGGTTTGTGACCCAGTACTTC. The full variable domain, in which reference TRBV9 and TRBJ2-5 provide the parts outside the CDR3, is DSGVTQTPKHLITATGQRVTLRCSPRSGDLSVYWYQQSLDQGLQFLIQYYNGEERAKGNILERFSAQQFPDLHSELNLSSLELGDSALYFCASSDPGFVTQYFGPGTRLLVL.

CDR3 region: CASSDANRGNGYTF. The DNA of the CDR3 is TGTGCCAGCAGCGATGCGAACAGGGGGAATGGCTACACCTTC. This sequence joins TRBV9 and TRBJ1-2; TRBD1 aligns across 8 bases. There are 14 residues in the CDR3. The V gene's germline CDR1 is SGDLS and CDR2 YYNGEE. With V trimmed by 3 bases and J by 6 bases, 7 bases remained unmatched.

This clone has just a few counts. The chain carries TRBV10-2 and TRBJ2-2; the D gene is possibly TRBD2 (6 bases). The CDR3 loop spans 14 amino acids. V lost 4 bases and J 9 bases, leaving 15 bases between the germline ends. Germline CDR1 WSHSY, CDR2 SAAADI. CDR3: CASSANGRNRELFF. The CDR3, as DNA: TGCGCCAGCAGTGCAAATGGGAGGAACCGGGAGCTGTTTTTT.

The chain employs TRBV7-3 and TRBJ1-1, with D perhaps matching TRBD1 (5 bases). The V and J ends lost 6 bases and 4 bases respectively, with 15 bases between them. CDR1 and CDR2 from the germline V gene are SGHTA and FQGTGA. CDR3 size: 14 residues. Written as DNA, the CDR3 is TGTGCCAGCAGTTATTCAGGGAGGGCCACTGAAGCTTTCTTT. This gives the protein CASSYSGRATEAFF.

The V gene is TRBV19, the J gene TRBJ2-7; TRBD2 aligns across 8 bases. The V and J ends lost 3 bases and 2 bases, in that order; junction bases with no gene match: 6. Germline loops: CDR1 LNHDA, CDR2 SQIVND (reference sequence). CDR3 length equals 15 residues. In DNA, the CDR3 is TGTGCCAGTAGTATTAAACCGGGACTAGCCTACGAGCAGTACTTC. Its translation: CASSIKPGLAYEQYF.

J is TRBJ2-7 and V is TRBV3-1 (or the pseudogene TRBV3-2); D is unclear. Between the trimmed V and J ends, which lost 4 bases and 0 bases, there was a span of 4 bases. Germline values: CDR1 LGHDT, CDR2 YNNKEL (reference sequence). The CDR3 is 12 residues long. The DNA for the CDR3 is TGTGCCAGCAGCCTCAGCTCCTACGAGCAGTACTTC. It yields the protein CASSLSSYEQYF.

The chain couples TRBV9 to TRBJ2-7, with D possibly TRBD1 on 6 matching bases. CDR3 length equals 14 residues. Trimming pared 4 bases from V and 3 bases from J, leaving 14 bases between. In germline, CDR1 is SGDLS, CDR2 YYNGEE. The CDR3 protein is CASSPGDLSYEQYF. In nucleotides, the CDR3 is TGTGCCAGCAGCCCAGGGGACCTGAGCTACGAGCAGTACTTC.

The V call is TRBV3-1 (or the pseudogene TRBV3-2), the J call TRBJ2-7, with TRBD2 matching 7 bases. V gave up 1 base and J gave up 3 bases; unmatched junction bases: 9. Germline values: CDR1 LGHDT, CDR2 YNNKEL (reference sequence). CDR3 length equals 16 residues. CDR3 sequence reads: CASSQASRRGSYEQYF. CDR3 coding DNA: TGTGCCAGCAGCCAAGCCTCGAGGCGGGGGAGCTACGAGCAGTACTTC.

This chain uses TRBV29-1 with TRBJ2-3; D call uncertain. This CDR3 is 10 amino acids long. Trimming took 6 bases from V and 4 from J, leaving 5 bases between them. The germline V gene encodes CDR1 SQVTM and CDR2 ANQGSEA. CDR3 residues: CSVRPDTQYF. CDR3 bases: TGCAGCGTGAGGCCAGATACGCAGTATTTT.

The chain joins TRBV5-5 to TRBJ2-3; D is uncertain. CDR3 length: 13 residues. Germline lookup yields CDR1 SGHKS and CDR2 YYEKEE (reference sequence). Trimming removed 3 bases from V and 6 bases from J, with 11 bases in between. CDR3 DNA: TGTGCCAGCAGCTACCAGGTCGGCGATACGCAGTATTTT. It encodes CASSYQVGDTQYF.

Only a few counts were recorded for this clone. The genes are TRBV10-3 and TRBJ1-5, with 9 bases aligning to TRBD1. The V gene end was trimmed by 6 bases and the J gene end by 5 bases; junction bases not matched to a gene: 2. Germline loops: CDR1 ENHRY, CDR2 SYGVKD. The CDR3 loop spans 13 amino acids. CDR3 sequence: CAISGDRDQPQHF. The CDR3 DNA is TGTGCCATCAGCGGGGACAGGGATCAGCCCCAGCATTTT.

V is TRBV27 and J is TRBJ1-4; 7 nucleotides match TRBD1. CDR1 is MNHEY, CDR2 SMNVEV, per germline (reference sequence). V dropped 5 bases and J dropped 8; count of bases not matched to a gene: 5. The CDR3 contains 13 residues. This chain's CDR3 is CASSRQGDEKLFF. CDR3 DNA: TGTGCCAGCAGTAGACAGGGTGACGAAAAACTGTTTTTT. The full variable domain, with the rest looked up from reference TRBV27 and TRBJ1-4, is EAQVTQNPRYLITVTGKKLTVTCSQNMNHEYMSWYRQDPGLGLRQIYYSMNVEVTDKGDVPEGYKVSRKEKRNFPLILESPSPNQTSLYFCASSRQGDEKLFFGSGTQLSVL.

The rearrangement uses TRBV9 and TRBJ1-2; D unclear. V lost 0 bases and J 5 bases, leaving 20 bases between the germline ends. CDR3 length equals 17 residues. From germline, CDR1 is SGDLS and CDR2 YYNGEE. The CDR3 coding sequence is TGTGCCAGCAGCGTAGACCCCACTCCGGCGGTTGAGTATGGCTACACCTTC. Protein sequence: CASSVDPTPAVEYGYTF.